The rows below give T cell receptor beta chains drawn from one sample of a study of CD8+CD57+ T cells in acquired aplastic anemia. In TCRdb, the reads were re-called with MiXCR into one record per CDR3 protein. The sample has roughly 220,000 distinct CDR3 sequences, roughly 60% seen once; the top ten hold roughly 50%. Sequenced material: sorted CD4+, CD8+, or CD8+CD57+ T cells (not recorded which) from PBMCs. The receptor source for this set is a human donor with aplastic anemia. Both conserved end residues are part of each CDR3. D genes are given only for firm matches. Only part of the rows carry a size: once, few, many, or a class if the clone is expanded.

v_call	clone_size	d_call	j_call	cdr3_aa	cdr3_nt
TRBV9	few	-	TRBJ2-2	CASSVLGSGELFF	TGTGCCAGCAGCGTCCTAGGGTCCGGGGAGCTGTTTTTT
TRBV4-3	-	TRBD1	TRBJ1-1	CASSQDLLTGRGTEAFF	TGCGCCAGCAGCCAAGATCTCTTGACAGGGCGAGGCACTGAAGCTTTCTTT
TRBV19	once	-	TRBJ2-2	CASSGWDITGELFF	TGTGCCAGTAGTGGCTGGGATATCACCGGGGAGCTGTTTTTT
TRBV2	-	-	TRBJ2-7	CASRGRIEQYF	TGTGCCAGCAGGGGCCGTATTGAGCAGTACTTC
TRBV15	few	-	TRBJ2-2	CATSQDRANTGELFF	TGTGCCACCAGCCAGGACAGAGCGAACACCGGGGAGCTGTTTTTT
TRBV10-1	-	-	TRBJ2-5	CASSENEGTEWETQYF	TGCGCCAGCAGTGAAAATGAGGGAACTGAATGGGAGACCCAGTACTTC
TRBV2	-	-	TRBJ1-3	CASSLGPTGSGNTIYF	TGTGCCAGCAGCTTAGGACCAACAGGGAGTGGAAACACCATATATTTT
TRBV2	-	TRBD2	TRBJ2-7	CASSPTAARSSGSTYEQYF	TGTGCCAGCAGTCCTACTGCTGCCCGATCCAGCGGGAGTACCTACGAGCAGTACTTC
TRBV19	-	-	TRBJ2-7	CASSKAEITAEQYF	TGTGCCAGTAGTAAGGCGGAGATCACCGCCGAGCAGTACTTC
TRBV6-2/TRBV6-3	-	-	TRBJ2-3	CASSYLMTDTQYF	TGTGCCAGCAGTTACTTAATGACAGATACGCAGTATTTT
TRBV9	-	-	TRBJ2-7	CASSVGDTAYEQYF	TGTGCCAGCAGCGTAGGGGACACCGCCTACGAGCAGTACTTC
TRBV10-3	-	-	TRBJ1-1	CATKVEGRNTEAFF	TGTGCCACCAAGGTGGAGGGCCGGAACACTGAAGCTTTCTTT
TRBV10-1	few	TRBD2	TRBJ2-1	CASSESIAGAGNEQFF	TGCGCCAGCAGTGAGTCGATAGCGGGAGCGGGGAATGAGCAGTTCTTC